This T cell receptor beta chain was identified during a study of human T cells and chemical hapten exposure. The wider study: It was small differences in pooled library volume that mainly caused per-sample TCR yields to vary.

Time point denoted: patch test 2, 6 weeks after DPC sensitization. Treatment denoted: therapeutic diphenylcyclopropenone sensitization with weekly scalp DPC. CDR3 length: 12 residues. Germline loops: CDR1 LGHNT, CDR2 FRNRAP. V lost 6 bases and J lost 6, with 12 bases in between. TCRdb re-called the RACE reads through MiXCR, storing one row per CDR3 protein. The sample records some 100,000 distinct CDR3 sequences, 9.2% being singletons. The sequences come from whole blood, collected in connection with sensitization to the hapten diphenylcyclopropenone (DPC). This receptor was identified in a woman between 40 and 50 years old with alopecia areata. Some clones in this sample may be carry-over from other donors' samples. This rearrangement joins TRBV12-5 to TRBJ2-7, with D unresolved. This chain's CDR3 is CASGRTMTEQYF. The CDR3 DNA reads TGTGCTAGTGGGCGTACTATGACCGAGCAGTACTTC.